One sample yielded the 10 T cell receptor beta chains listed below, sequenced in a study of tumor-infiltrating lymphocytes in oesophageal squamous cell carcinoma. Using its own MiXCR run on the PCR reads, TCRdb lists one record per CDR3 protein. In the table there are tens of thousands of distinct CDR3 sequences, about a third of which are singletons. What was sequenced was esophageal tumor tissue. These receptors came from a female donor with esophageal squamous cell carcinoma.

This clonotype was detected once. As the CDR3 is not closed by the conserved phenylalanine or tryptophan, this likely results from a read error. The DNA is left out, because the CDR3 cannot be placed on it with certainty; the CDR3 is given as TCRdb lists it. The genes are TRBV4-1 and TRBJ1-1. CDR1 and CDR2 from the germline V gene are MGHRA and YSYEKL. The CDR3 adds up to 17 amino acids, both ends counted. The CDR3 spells CASSTVAGGTRGETQYS.

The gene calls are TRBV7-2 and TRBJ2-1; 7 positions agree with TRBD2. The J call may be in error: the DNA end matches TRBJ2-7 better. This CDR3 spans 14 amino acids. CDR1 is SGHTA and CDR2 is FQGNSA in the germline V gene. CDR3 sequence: CASSLGTTYNEQYF. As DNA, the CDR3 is TGTGCCAGCAGCTTGGGGACTACCTATAATGAGCAGTACTTC.

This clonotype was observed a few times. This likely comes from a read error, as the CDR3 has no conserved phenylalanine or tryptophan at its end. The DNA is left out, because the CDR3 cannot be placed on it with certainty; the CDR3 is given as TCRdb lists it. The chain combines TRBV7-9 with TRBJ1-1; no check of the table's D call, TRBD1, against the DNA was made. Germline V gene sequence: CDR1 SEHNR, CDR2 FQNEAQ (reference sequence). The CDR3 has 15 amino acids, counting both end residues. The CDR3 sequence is CASGQGGNYGYTFGP.

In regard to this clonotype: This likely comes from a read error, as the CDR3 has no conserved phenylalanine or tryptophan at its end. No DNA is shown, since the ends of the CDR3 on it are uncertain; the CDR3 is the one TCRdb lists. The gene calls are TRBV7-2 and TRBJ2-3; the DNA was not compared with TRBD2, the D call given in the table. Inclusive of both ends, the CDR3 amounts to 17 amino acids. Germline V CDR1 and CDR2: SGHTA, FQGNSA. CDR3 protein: CASSLWLGGPHEQYFGP.

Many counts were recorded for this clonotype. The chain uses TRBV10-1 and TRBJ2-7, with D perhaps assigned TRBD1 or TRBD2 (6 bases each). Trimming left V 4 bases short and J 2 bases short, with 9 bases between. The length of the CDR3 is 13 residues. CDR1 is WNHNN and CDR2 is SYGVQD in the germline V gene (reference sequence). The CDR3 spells CASSAGAAYEQYF. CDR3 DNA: TGCGCCAGCAGTGCGGGGGCCGCCTACGAGCAGTACTTC.

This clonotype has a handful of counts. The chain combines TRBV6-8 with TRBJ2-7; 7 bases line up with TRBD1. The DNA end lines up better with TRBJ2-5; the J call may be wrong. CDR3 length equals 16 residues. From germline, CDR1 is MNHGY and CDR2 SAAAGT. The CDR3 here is CASSYSWTGRGETQYF. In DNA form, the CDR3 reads TGTGCCAGCAGTTACTCTTGGACAGGCCGCGGGGAGACCCAGTACTTC.

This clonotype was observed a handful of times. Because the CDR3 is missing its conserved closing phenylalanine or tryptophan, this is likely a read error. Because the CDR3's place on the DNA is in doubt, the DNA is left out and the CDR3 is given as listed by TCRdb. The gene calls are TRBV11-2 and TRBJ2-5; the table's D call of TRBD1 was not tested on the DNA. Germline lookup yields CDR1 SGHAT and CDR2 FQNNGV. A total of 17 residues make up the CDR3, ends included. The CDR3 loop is CASSLGGGVSYEQYFGN.

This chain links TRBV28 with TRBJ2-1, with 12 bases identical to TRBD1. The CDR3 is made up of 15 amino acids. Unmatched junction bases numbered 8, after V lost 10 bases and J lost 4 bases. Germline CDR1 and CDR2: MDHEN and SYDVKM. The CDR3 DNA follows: TGTGCCACCGAACCGGGACAGGGGGCTTACAATGAGCAGTTCTTC. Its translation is CATEPGQGAYNEQFF.

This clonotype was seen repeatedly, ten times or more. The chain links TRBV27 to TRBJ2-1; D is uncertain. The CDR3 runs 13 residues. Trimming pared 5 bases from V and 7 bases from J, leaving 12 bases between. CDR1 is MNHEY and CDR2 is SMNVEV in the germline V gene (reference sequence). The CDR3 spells CASSTANGNEQFF. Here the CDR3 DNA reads TGTGCCAGCAGTACTGCCAATGGTAATGAGCAGTTCTTC.

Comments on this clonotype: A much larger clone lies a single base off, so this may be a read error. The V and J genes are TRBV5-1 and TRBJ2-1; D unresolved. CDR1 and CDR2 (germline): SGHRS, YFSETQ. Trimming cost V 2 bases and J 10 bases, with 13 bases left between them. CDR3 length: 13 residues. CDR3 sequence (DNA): TGCGCCAGCAGCTTACAAAGGTCTTACGAGCAGTTCTTC. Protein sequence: CASSLQRSYEQFF. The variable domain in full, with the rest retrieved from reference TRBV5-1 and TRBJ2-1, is KAGVTQTPRYLIKTRGQQVTLSCSPISGHRSVSWYQQTPGQGLQFLFEYFSETQRNKGNFPGRFSGRQFSNSRSEMNVSTLELGDSALYLCASSLQRSYEQFFGPGTRLTVL.